The entry below describes one T cell receptor beta chain. The antigen remains unidentified. The data originate from a study of cytomegalovirus exposure and HLA in healthy donors. 60 Vbeta and 13 Jbeta primers were used in PCR. Here immunoSEQ multiplex PCR was the method, and the copy in TCRdb shows in-frame clones only, minus some. The sample consists of approximately 140,000 clones, approximately 80% of them appearing once. Unrecorded immune exposure was likely among donors, who were nominally healthy when sampled. Study-level results: Some TCR beta chains (over 150 of them) were listed as cytomegalovirus-associated. Prior analysis indicated that the majority of TCR beta V segments exhibited productivity approximately 87% or approximately 30% of the time. Rare TCR sequences dominated, though some public TCRs recurred in many donors.

Germline V gives CDR1 SGHTA, CDR2 FQGNSA. The J segment lost 8 bases and the V segment lost 0 bases, leaving 6 bases of the junction unmatched. The CDR3 loop spans 15 amino acids. The receptor was isolated from a woman between 45 and 60 years old in good health and CMV-seronegative. The sample was PBMCs. The chain couples TRBV7-2 to TRBJ1-4; the match to TRBD1 covers 7 bases. In nucleotides, the CDR3 is TGTGCCAGCAGCTTAGCGCTAGGGGGCTGGGAAAAACTGTTTTTT. This encodes CASSLALGGWEKLFF.